This T cell receptor (beta chain) was recorded in a study of blood T cell repertoires in COVID-19. Study-wide context: The analysed material was cDNA or gDNA that came from T cells, B-cell-depleted T cells, or PBMCs.

The table came from immunoSEQ multiplex PCR; TCRdb's copy has only in-frame clones and leaves some out. The profile covers roughly 200,000 clones, with 80% to 90% appearing a single time and 20% taken by the ten largest. CDR1 is WNHNN, CDR2 SYGVQD, per germline (reference sequence). V gave up 8 bases and J gave up 11 bases, with 13 bases separating them. The CDR3 spans 11 residues. This TCR was sampled from a human donor in a cohort sampled during active COVID-19. V usage is TRBV10-1 and J usage is TRBJ2-1, with D perhaps TRBD2 (5 bases). Sequenced material: peripheral blood. The CDR3 loop is CASGGRDKQFF. Written as DNA, the CDR3 is TGCGCCAGCGGAGGACGGGATAAGCAGTTCTTC.